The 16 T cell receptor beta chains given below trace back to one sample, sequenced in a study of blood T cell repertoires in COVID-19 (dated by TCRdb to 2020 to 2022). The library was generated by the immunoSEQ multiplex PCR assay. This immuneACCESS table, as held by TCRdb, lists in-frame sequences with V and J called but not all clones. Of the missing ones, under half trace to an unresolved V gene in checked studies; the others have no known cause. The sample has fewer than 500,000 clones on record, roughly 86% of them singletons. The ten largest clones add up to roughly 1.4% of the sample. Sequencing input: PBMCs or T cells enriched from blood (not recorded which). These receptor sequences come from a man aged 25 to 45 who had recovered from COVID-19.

This chain's CDR3 is CASSSDGQAPNEKLFF. In nucleotides, the CDR3 is TGTGCCAGCAGTTCCGACGGACAGGCCCCTAATGAAAAACTGTTTTTT. V and J are TRBV6-5 and TRBJ1-4, with 7 nucleotides matching TRBD1. The V and J ends lost 4 bases and 3 bases, in that order; junction bases with no gene match: 8. Germline values: CDR1 MNHEY, CDR2 SVGAGI. The CDR3 covers 16 residues.

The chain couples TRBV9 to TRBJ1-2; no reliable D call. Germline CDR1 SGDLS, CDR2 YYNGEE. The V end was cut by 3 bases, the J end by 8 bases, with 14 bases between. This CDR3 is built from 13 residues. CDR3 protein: CASSEGSLGGYTF. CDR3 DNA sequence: TGTGCCAGCAGCGAAGGGAGCCTTGGAGGCTACACCTTC.

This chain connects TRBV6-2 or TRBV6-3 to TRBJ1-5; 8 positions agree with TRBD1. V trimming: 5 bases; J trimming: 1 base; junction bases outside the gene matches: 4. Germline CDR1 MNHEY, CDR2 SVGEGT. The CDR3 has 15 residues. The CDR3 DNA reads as TGTGCCAGCAGTCGACAGGGGCTCAGCAATCAGCCCCAGCATTTT. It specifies CASSRQGLSNQPQHF.

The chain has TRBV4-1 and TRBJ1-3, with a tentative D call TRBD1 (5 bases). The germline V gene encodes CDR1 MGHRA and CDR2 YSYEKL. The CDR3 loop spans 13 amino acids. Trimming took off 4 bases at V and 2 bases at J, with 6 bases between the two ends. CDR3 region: CASSLDTGNTIYF. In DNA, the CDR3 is TGCGCCAGCAGCCTGGACACTGGAAACACCATATATTTT.

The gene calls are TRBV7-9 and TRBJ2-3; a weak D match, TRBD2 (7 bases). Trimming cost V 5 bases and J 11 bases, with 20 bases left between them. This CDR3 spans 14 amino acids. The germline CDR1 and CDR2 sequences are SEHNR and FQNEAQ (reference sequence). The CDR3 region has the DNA TGTGCCAGCAGCCCAAGGGGGGGATCCATCGGGCAGTATTTT. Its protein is CASSPRGGSIGQYF.

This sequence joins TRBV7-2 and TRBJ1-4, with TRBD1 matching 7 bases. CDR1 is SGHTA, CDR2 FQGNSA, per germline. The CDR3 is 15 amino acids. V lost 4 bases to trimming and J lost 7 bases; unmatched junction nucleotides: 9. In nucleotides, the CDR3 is TGTGCCAGCAGCTCCCCGAGGGGGCAAAGTGAAAAACTGTTTTTT. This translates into CASSSPRGQSEKLFF. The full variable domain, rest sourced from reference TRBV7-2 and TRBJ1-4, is GAGVSQSPSNKVTEKGKDVELRCDPISGHTALYWYRQSLGQGLEFLIYFQGNSAPDKSGLPSDRFSAERTGGSVSTLTIQRTQQEDSAVYLCASSSPRGQSEKLFFGSGTQLSVL.

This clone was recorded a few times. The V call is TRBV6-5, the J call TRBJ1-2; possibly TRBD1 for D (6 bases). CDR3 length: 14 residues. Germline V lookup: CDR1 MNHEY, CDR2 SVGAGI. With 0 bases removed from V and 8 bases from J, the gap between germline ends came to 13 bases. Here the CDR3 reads CASSYSRGMGGYTF. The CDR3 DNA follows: TGTGCCAGCAGTTACTCGAGGGGGATGGGAGGCTACACCTTC.

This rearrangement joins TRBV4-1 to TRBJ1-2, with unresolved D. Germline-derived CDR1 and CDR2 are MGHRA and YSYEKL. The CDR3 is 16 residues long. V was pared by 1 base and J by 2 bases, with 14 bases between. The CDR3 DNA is TGCGCCAGCAGCCAAGTCCCCCAACAGTTCAACTATGGCTACACCTTC. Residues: CASSQVPQQFNYGYTF.

In DNA, the CDR3 is TGTGCCAGCAGTCGAGCGGGGGGGCCCTCTGGGGCCAACGTCCTGACTTTC. This codes for CASSRAGGPSGANVLTF. This chain uses TRBV6-4 with TRBJ2-6, with 10 bases matching TRBD2. CDR1 and CDR2 from the germline V gene are MRHNA and SNTAGT. The CDR3 is 17 amino acids. The V and J ends lost 5 bases and 0 bases, in that order; junction bases with no gene match: 4.

The CDR3 DNA follows: TGTGCCAGTAGATTACAGGGGGCCTCCTACAATGAGCAGTTCTTC. Residues: CASRLQGASYNEQFF. This sequence joins TRBV19 and TRBJ2-1, with TRBD1 identical over 9 bases. Trimming at V came to 6 bases and at J to 0 bases, leaving 3 bases not matched to a gene. The CDR3 length is 15 residues. Germline CDR1 LNHDA, CDR2 SQIVND (reference sequence).

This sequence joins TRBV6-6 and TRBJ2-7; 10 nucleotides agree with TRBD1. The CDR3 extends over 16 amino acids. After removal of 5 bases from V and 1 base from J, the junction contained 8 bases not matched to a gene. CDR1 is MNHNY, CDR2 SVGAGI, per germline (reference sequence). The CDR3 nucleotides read TGTGCCAGCAGTACGGGGCCGGGACAGGGGTCCTACGAGCAGTACTTC. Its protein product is CASSTGPGQGSYEQYF.

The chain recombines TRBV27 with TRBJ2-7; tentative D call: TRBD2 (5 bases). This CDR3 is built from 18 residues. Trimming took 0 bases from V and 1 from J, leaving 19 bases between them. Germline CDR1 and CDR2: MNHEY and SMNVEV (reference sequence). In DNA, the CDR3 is TGTGCCAGCAGTTTATCGCCAAGGTTCGGGGTTAGGTCCTACGAGCAGTACTTC. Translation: CASSLSPRFGVRSYEQYF.

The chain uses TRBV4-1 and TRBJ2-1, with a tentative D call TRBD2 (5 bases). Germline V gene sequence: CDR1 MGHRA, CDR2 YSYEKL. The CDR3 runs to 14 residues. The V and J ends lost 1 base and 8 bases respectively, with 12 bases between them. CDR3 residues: CASSQGREAHEQFF. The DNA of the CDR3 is TGCGCCAGCAGCCAAGGCCGGGAAGCCCATGAGCAGTTCTTC.

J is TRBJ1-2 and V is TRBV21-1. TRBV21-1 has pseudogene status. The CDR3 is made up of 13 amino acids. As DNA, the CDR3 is TGTGCCAGCAGCAAAAGAAGAATAGCGGGCTACACCTTC. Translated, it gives CASSKRRIAGYTF.

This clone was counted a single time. The CDR3 spells CATSDEDRGYYNEQFF. DNA for the CDR3: TGTGCCACCAGTGATGAAGACAGGGGCTATTACAATGAGCAGTTCTTC. The V call is TRBV24-1, the J call TRBJ2-1; 8 bases line up with TRBD1. Losses at the gene ends were 3 bases for V and 4 bases for J; bases not matched to a gene: 7. Germline V gene sequence: CDR1 KGHDR, CDR2 SFDVKD. CDR3 length: 16 residues.

The CDR3 here is CASSPGGRGDQPQHF. CDR3 nucleotide sequence: TGTGCCAGCAGCCCAGGGGGCAGGGGAGACCAGCCCCAGCATTTT. The chain is built from TRBV7-6 and TRBJ1-5; 8 nucleotides agree with TRBD1. This CDR3 has 15 residues. V trimming: 5 bases; J trimming: 7 bases; junction bases outside the gene matches: 10. The germline CDR1 and CDR2 sequences are SGHVS and FNYEAQ.